This paragraph covers one TCR beta chain sequence. The antigen is undetermined. Repertoires were generated with immunoSEQ multiplex PCR, while TCRdb's copy carries only in-frame clones and drops some. The sample has 50,000 to 65,000 clones, roughly 90% seen once. This specimen belongs to a study of T cell responses to AZD1222 COVID-19 vaccine. Study outcomes and limitations: Repertoires were collected only later (after the peak T cell response had occurred). Donors, mostly white British, included more females; clonal diversity was possibly underestimated. Per reports, nearly half of all spike-specific TCRs target regions that are unmutated in variants.

The sequence derives from an adult in good health. The sample consisted of peripheral blood, taken on day 0 of AZD1222 vaccination.

CDR3 residues: CASSLQDSNQPQHF. In DNA form, the CDR3 reads TGTGCCAGCAGCTTGCAGGACAGCAATCAGCCCCAGCATTTT. The chain carries TRBV7-9 and TRBJ1-5; no definite D call. V dropped 3 bases and J dropped 1 base, with 7 bases sitting between them. Germline CDR1 is SEHNR and CDR2 is FQNEAQ (reference sequence). The CDR3 is 14 amino acids.